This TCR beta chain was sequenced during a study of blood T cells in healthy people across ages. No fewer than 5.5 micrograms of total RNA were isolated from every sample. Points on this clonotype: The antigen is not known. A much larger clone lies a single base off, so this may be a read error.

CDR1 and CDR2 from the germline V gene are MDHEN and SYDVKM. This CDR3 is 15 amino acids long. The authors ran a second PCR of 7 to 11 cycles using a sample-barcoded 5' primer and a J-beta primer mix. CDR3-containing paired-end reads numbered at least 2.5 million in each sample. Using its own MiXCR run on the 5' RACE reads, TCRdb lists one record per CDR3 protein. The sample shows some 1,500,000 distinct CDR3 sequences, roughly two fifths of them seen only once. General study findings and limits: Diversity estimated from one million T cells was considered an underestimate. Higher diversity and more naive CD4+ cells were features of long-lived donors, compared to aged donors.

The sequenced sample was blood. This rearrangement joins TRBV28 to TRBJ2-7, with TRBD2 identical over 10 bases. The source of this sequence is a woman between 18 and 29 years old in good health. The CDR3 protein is CASSYRTSGTYGQYF. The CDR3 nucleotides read TGTGCCAGCAGTTACCGGACTAGCGGTACCTACGGGCAGTACTTC.